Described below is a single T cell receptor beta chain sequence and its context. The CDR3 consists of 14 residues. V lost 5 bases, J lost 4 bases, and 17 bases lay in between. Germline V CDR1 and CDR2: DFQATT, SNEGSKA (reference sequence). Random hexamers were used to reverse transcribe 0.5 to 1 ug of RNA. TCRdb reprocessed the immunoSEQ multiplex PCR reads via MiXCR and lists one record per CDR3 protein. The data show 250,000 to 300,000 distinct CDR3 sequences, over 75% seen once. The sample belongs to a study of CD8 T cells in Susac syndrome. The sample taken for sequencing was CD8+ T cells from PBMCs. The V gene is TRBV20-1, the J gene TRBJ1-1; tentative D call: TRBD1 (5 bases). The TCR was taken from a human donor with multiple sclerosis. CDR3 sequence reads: CSAAGQGDSTEAFF. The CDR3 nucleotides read TGCAGTGCTGCTGGCCAGGGTGATTCCACTGAAGCTTTCTTT.